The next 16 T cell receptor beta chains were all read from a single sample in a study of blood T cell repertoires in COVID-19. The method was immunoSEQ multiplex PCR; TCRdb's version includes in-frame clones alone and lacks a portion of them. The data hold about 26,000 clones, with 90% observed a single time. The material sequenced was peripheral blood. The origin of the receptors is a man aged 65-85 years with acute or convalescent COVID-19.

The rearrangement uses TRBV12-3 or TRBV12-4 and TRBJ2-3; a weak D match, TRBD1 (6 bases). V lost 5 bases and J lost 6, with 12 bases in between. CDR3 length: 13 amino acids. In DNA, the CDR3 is TGTGCCAGCAGTCACAGGGTCTGGGATACGCAGTATTTT. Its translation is CASSHRVWDTQYF.

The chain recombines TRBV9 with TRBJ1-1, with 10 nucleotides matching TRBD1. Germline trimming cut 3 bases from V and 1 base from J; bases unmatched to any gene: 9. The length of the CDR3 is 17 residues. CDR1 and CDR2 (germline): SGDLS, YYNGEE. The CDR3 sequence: CASSAQTGGWKNTEAFF. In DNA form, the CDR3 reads TGTGCCAGCAGCGCTCAGACAGGGGGCTGGAAGAACACTGAAGCTTTCTTT.

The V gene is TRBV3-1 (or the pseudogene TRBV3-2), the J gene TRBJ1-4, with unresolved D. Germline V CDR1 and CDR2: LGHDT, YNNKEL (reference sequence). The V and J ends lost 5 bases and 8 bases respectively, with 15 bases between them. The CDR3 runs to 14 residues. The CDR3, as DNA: TGTGCCAGCAGCTTTCCCGGAGGTAACGAAAAACTGTTTTTT. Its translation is CASSFPGGNEKLFF.

Written as DNA, the CDR3 is TGTGCCAGCAGCTTGCTACAGGAGTATGGCTACACCTTC. Protein product: CASSLLQEYGYTF. This rearrangement joins TRBV7-2 to TRBJ1-2; the D gene is possibly TRBD1 (5 bases). This CDR3 region has 13 residues. Between the trimmed V and J ends, which lost 3 bases and 5 bases, there was a span of 10 bases. Germline V gene data show CDR1 as SGHTA and CDR2 as FQGNSA.

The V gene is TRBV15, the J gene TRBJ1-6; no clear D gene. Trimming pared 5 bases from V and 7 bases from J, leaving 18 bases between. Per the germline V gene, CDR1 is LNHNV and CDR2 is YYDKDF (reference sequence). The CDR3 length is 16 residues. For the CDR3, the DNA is TGTGCCACCAGCCGAACCCCGGCCCCCGGGAATTCACCCCTCCACTTT. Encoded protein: CATSRTPAPGNSPLHF.

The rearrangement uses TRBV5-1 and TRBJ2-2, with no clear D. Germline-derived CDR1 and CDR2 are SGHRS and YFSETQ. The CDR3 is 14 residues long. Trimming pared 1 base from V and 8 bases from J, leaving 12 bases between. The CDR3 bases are TGCGCCAGCAGCTTGTCTACCTTCCTAGGGGAGCTGTTTTTT. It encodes CASSLSTFLGELFF.

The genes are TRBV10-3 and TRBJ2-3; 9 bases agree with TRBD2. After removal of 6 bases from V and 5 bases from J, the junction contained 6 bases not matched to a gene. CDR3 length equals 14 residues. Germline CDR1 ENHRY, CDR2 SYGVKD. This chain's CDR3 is CAIRRGGALDTQYF. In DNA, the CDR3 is TGTGCCATCAGGCGGGGGGGGGCTCTAGATACGCAGTATTTT.

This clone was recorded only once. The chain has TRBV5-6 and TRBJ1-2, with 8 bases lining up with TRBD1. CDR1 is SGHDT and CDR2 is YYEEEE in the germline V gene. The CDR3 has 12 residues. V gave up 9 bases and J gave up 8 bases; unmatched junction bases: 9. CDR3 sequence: CATGTGDGGYTF. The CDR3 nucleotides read TGTGCCACTGGGACAGGAGATGGGGGCTACACCTTC. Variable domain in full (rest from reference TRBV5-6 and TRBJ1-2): DAGVTQSPTHLIKTRGQQVTLRCSPKSGHDTVSWYQQALGQGPQFIFQYYEEEERQRGNFPDRFSGHQFPNYSSELNVNALLLGDSALYLCATGTGDGGYTFGSGTRLTVV.

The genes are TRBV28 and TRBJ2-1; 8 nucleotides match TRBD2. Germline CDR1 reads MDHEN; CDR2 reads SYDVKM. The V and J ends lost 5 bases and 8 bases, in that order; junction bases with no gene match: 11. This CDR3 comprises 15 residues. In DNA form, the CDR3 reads TGTGCCAGCAGTGGTAGCGGGATAGTACAGGATGAGCAGTTCTTC. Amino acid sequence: CASSGSGIVQDEQFF.

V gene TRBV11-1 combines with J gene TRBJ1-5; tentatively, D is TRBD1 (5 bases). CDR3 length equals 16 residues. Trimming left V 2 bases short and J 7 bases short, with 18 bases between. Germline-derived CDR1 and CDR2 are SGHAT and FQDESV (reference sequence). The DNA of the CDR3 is TGTGCCAGCAGCTTAATCCGGGGGTCCGACTTGCAGCCCCAGCATTTT. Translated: CASSLIRGSDLQPQHF.

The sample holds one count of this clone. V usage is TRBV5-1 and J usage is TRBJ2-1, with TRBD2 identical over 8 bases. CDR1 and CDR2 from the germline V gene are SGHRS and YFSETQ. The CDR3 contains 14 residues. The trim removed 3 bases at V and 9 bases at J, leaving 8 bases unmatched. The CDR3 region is CASSSLAANGEQFF. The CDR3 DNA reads TGCGCCAGCAGCTCACTAGCGGCCAACGGTGAGCAGTTCTTC.

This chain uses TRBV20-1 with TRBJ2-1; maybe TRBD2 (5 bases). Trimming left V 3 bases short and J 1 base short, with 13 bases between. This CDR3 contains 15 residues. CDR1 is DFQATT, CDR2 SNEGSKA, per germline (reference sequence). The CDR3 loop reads CSASFGGGSYNEQFF. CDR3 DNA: TGCAGTGCTAGTTTTGGCGGCGGGTCCTACAATGAGCAGTTCTTC.

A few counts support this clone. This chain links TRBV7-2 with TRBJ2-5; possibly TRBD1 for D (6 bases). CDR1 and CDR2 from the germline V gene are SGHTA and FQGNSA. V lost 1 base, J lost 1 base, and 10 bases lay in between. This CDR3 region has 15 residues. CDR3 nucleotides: TGTGCCAGCAGCTTAGAGCAGGGGCGCCAAGAGACCCAGTACTTC. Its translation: CASSLEQGRQETQYF.

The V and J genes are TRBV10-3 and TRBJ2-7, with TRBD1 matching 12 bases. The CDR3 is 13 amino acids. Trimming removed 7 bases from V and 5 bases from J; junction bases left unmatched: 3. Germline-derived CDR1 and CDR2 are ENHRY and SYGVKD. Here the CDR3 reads CAIKGTGGDEQYF. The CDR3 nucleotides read TGTGCCATCAAGGGGACAGGGGGCGACGAGCAGTACTTC.

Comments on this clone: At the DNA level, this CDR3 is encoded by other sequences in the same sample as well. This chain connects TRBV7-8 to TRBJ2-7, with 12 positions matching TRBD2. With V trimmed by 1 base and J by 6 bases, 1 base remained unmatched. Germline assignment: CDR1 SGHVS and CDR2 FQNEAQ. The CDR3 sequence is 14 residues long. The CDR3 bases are TGTGCCAGCAGCTTAGGACTAGCGGGAGCCGAGCAGTACTTC. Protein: CASSLGLAGAEQYF.

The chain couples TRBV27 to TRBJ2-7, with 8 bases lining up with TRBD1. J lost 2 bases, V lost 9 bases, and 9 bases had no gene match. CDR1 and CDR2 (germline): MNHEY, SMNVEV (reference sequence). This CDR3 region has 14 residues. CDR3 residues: CARSRGQEAYEQYF. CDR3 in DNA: TGTGCCAGAAGCAGGGGGCAAGAGGCCTACGAGCAGTACTTC.